Shown below are 5 T cell receptor beta chains from a single sample sequenced in a study of cytomegalovirus exposure and HLA in healthy donors. PCR used 60 Vbeta primers and 13 Jbeta primers. Sequencing was performed with immunoSEQ multiplex PCR; in TCRdb, only in-frame clones are kept and a portion is missing. The top ten clones hold over 4% of a sample with about 190,000 clones, approximately 75% of them seen once. Sample: PBMCs. Source of these receptors: a man aged 30 to 39 in good health and CMV-seropositive.

This sequence joins TRBV9 and TRBJ1-5; D unresolved. Between the trimmed V and J ends, which lost 4 bases and 2 bases, there was a span of 13 bases. CDR3 length: 15 residues. CDR1 and CDR2 from the germline V gene are SGDLS and YYNGEE. This CDR3 is CASSPGLRGNQPQHF. The DNA for the CDR3 is TGTGCCAGCAGCCCAGGACTGAGGGGCAATCAGCCCCAGCATTTT.

J is TRBJ2-2 and V is TRBV5-1, with TRBD1 as a possible D gene (6 bases). CDR1 SGHRS and CDR2 YFSETQ come from the germline V gene. The CDR3 runs 16 residues. V lost 4 bases to trimming and J lost 6 bases, with 19 bases between them. CDR3 sequence: CASSGGFLDRSGELFF. The CDR3 bases are TGCGCCAGCAGCGGAGGATTCCTTGACAGGTCCGGGGAGCTGTTTTTT.

The chain recombines TRBV5-1 with TRBJ2-1; 12 bases are a match to TRBD1. V dropped 2 bases and J dropped 10; count of bases not matched to a gene: 10. Germline CDR1 reads SGHRS; CDR2 reads YFSETQ. The CDR3 sequence is 16 residues long. The CDR3: CASSFGAGQGAREQFF. The CDR3 nucleotides read TGCGCCAGCAGCTTTGGGGCGGGACAGGGGGCGCGGGAGCAGTTCTTC.

This clone has a handful of counts. The rearrangement joins TRBV5-1 to TRBJ2-7; 9 nucleotides match TRBD1. CDR1 SGHRS and CDR2 YFSETQ come from the germline V gene. The CDR3 consists of 15 residues. With V trimmed by 4 bases and J by 5 bases, 10 bases remained unmatched. CDR3 sequence reads: CASSRTGTGTNEQYF. CDR3 coding DNA: TGCGCCAGCAGCAGGACCGGGACAGGGACGAACGAGCAGTACTTC.

Written as DNA, the CDR3 is TGTGCCAGCAACAAAATTGGGGGGAACTATGGCTACACCTTC. Its translation is CASNKIGGNYGYTF. The rearrangement links TRBV9 to TRBJ1-2, with TRBD1 as a possible D gene (5 bases). There are 14 residues in the CDR3. CDR1 and CDR2 from the germline V gene are SGDLS and YYNGEE. The V end was cut by 6 bases, the J end by 2 bases, with 14 bases between.